This T cell receptor beta chain comes out of a study of blood T cell repertoires in COVID-19. Study as a whole: Sites across the United States, Italy and Spain contributed samples from acute and convalescent COVID-19. From T cells, B-cell-depleted T cells, or PBMCs came the material, which was cDNA or gDNA.

Original handling: Estimation of nucleated cell counts was performed using reference gene primer amplification. Sequenced by immunoSEQ multiplex PCR; TCRdb stores in-frame clones only, minus some. V, J and clone size were drawn from that table, and D and trimming were deduced from the DNA. This table holds about 170,000 clones, 85% found once. V was pared by 2 bases and J by 9 bases, with 9 bases between. Germline V gives CDR1 SGHKS, CDR2 YYEKEE (reference sequence). The CDR3 spans 13 residues. The specimen was peripheral blood. The TCR originated in a human donor with acute or convalescent COVID-19. The donor label of this sample is uncertain. The chain joins TRBV5-5 to TRBJ1-6, with D maybe TRBD1 (6 bases). CDR3 bases: TGTGCCAGCAGCTTAGAACAGGGTTCACCCCTCCACTTT. Amino acids: CASSLEQGSPLHF.